This TCR beta chain came from a study of CD8 T cells in Susac syndrome. Sequencing of TCR beta was carried out in blood CD8+ and CD4+ T cells. The multiple sclerosis control cohort comprised treatment-naive individuals presenting with stable or active relapsing-remitting disease. Negative isolation yielded the CD8+ and CD4+ T cells, while FACS enriched the TEMRA cells. CDR1 and CDR2 (germline): ENHRY, SYGVKD. The CDR3 is 12 residues long. The V and J ends lost 6 bases and 0 bases respectively, with 4 bases between them. Random-hexamer reverse transcription was applied to roughly 0.45 to 1 ug RNA. TCRdb passed the immunoSEQ multiplex PCR reads through MiXCR, listing each CDR3 protein once. The sample comprises 200,000 to 250,000 distinct CDR3 sequences, approximately 95% of which are singletons, and about 0.088% rests with the top ten.

The sequenced sample consisted of CD4+ T cells from PBMCs. The chain is built from TRBV10-3 and TRBJ2-3, with D unresolved. The TCR was taken from a human donor with multiple sclerosis. In nucleotides, the CDR3 is TGTGCCATCAGAGGGAGCACAGATACGCAGTATTTT. Its translation is CAIRGSTDTQYF.